These 19 T cell receptor beta chains share one sample of origin, sequenced in a study of vaccination and CD4 T cells after COVID-19. Scientists ran DNA taken from cultured CD4+ T cells through the Oncomine TCR Beta short-read assay for sequencing. One entry per CDR3 protein results from TCRdb running MiXCR on the PCR reads. Among around 4,200 distinct CDR3 sequences listed, around a third were seen once. The sample's treatment: roughly nine-day PBMC culture with coronavirus spike peptide pools or control peptides (ViraFEST assay). Investigators obtained the unexposed donor's CD4+ T cells before the COVID-19 pandemic (2011-2018). These receptors' antigens are unknown. The sequenced material came from CD4+ T cells from blood, cultured in vitro. Receptors originate from a human donor in good health.

The chain combines TRBV27 with TRBJ1-2; D remains ambiguous. Trimming stripped 5 bases from V and 2 bases from J, with 9 bases between. This CDR3 is 13 amino acids long. Germline-derived CDR1 and CDR2 are MNHEY and SMNVEV (reference sequence). Here the CDR3 DNA reads TGTGCCAGCAGTCCGACGGGAAACTATGGCTACACCTTC. This gives the protein CASSPTGNYGYTF.

The chain links TRBV7-2 to TRBJ1-5; D unresolved. Germline values: CDR1 SGHTA, CDR2 FQGNSA. The CDR3 runs to 13 residues. The V end was cut by 8 bases, the J end by 6 bases, with 14 bases between. The CDR3 DNA follows: TGTGCCAGCCAAAATCTCTGGGGTCAGCCCCAGCATTTT. Translating gives CASQNLWGQPQHF.

A word on this clonotype: One junction end does not reproduce the germline sequence, and a read error may be involved. The chain is built from TRBV7-8 and TRBJ1-1; possibly TRBD1 for D (6 bases). Germline loops: CDR1 SGHVS, CDR2 FQNEAQ. This CDR3 contains 13 residues. CDR3 sequence reads: CTSSPPDSTEAFF. The CDR3 region has the DNA TGTACCAGCAGCCCTCCGGACAGCACTGAAGCTTTCTTT.

In its sample, this clonotype was seen a few times. This chain links TRBV20-1 with TRBJ1-1; a possible D gene is TRBD1 (6 bases). Between the trimmed V and J ends, which lost 2 bases and 4 bases, there was a span of 14 bases. The germline gives CDR1 DFQATT, CDR2 SNEGSKA (reference sequence). This CDR3 is 14 amino acids long. CDR3 protein: CSARPRGGSTEAFF. The CDR3 bases are TGCAGTGCTAGACCCAGGGGTGGGAGCACTGAAGCTTTCTTT.

The chain recombines TRBV25-1 with TRBJ1-6, with 8 bases identical to TRBD1. Germline V gives CDR1 MGHDK, CDR2 SYGVNS. J was trimmed by 9 bases and V by 5 bases; bases with no gene match: 21. The CDR3 covers 19 residues. The CDR3 here is CASSRGLGPTGGRSSPLHF. The DNA for the CDR3 is TGTGCCAGCAGTCGGGGGTTGGGGCCAACAGGGGGAAGAAGTTCACCCCTCCACTTT.

This clonotype was seen more than once but under ten times. The chain links TRBV6-5 to TRBJ2-6, with 7 bases matching TRBD2. V lost 2 bases and J lost 4; bases outside the gene matches: 8. Per germline, CDR1 MNHEY and CDR2 SVGAGI. The CDR3 totals 17 residues. The CDR3 here is CASSYMVGGYGANVLTF. The CDR3 region has the DNA TGTGCCAGCAGTTACATGGTCGGGGGGTACGGGGCCAACGTCCTGACTTTC.

This clonotype is large within its sample. J is TRBJ1-1 and V is TRBV7-8; 9 bases fit TRBD1. This CDR3 spans 14 amino acids. The germline V gene has CDR1 SGHVS and CDR2 FQNEAQ. J lost 5 bases, V lost 6 bases, and 7 bases had no gene match. The CDR3 loop reads CASRRDREFTEAFF. The CDR3 region has the DNA TGTGCCAGCAGACGGGACAGGGAATTTACTGAAGCTTTCTTT.

The chain uses TRBV10-3 and TRBJ2-7, with 7 bases that match TRBD2. The V segment lost 6 bases and the J segment 5 bases; nucleotides outside the gene matches: 13. The CDR3 contains 15 residues. Germline V gene sequence: CDR1 ENHRY, CDR2 SYGVKD. The CDR3 spells CAIRATSLGGDEQYF. The CDR3 bases are TGTGCCATCAGGGCGACTAGCCTGGGCGGGGACGAGCAGTACTTC.

The chain uses TRBV7-2 and TRBJ1-2; D is uncertain. CDR1 SGHTA and CDR2 FQGNSA come from the germline V gene. The CDR3 has 13 amino acids. Trimming left V 5 bases short and J 6 bases short, with 13 bases between. CDR3 in amino acids: CASSIPGTHGYTF. The CDR3 nucleotides read TGTGCCAGCAGCATACCGGGAACTCATGGCTACACCTTC. Together with reference TRBV7-2 and TRBJ1-2, the CDR3 gives the full variable domain: GAGVSQSPSNKVTEKGKDVELRCDPISGHTALYWYRQSLGQGLEFLIYFQGNSAPDKSGLPSDRFSAERTGGSVSTLTIQRTQQEDSAVYLCASSIPGTHGYTFGSGTRLTVV.

This clonotype turned up a few times. This chain joins TRBV27 and TRBJ2-7, with a weak D call TRBD1 (6 bases). Germline CDR1 is MNHEY and CDR2 is SMNVEV (reference sequence). This CDR3 has 12 amino acids. Trimming pared 6 bases from V and 7 bases from J, leaving 13 bases between. CDR3 nucleotides: TGTGCCAGCAGATCAACGAGGGGGGAGCAGTACTTC. The encoded protein is CASRSTRGEQYF.

This chain uses TRBV7-8 with TRBJ1-1; perhaps TRBD1 as D (5 bases). V lost 0 bases and J lost 3, with 11 bases in between. This CDR3 is 15 amino acids long. Germline lookup yields CDR1 SGHVS and CDR2 FQNEAQ. This chain's CDR3 is CASSLARWGDTEAFF. Here the CDR3 DNA reads TGTGCCAGCAGCTTAGCGCGCTGGGGGGACACTGAAGCTTTCTTT.

The V call is TRBV1, the J call TRBJ1-3. TRBV1 is assigned pseudogene status. The CDR3 covers 15 residues. CDR3 coding DNA: TGCACCAGCAATGGTGAGGGTCGTGGTGGAAACACCATATATTTT. This codes for CTSNGEGRGGNTIYF.

By sample share, this clonotype is large (0.1 to 1%). This chain joins TRBV29-1 and TRBJ1-5; D is unresolved. Germline V gene data show CDR1 as SQVTM and CDR2 as ANQGSEA. Trimming pared 5 bases from V and 3 bases from J, leaving 11 bases between. The CDR3 consists of 13 residues. CDR3 in DNA: TGCAGCGTTAGAGCGACCTACAATCAGCCCCAGCATTTT. Residues: CSVRATYNQPQHF.

V is TRBV10-1 and J is TRBJ1-1; D is unresolved. V was clipped by 2 bases and J by 7 bases, with 14 bases between them. The CDR3 is 14 amino acids. Germline lookup yields CDR1 WNHNN and CDR2 SYGVQD (reference sequence). The CDR3, as DNA: TGCGCCAGCAGTGAGGATCTGTCCAGAAGTGAAGCTTTCTTT. Translation: CASSEDLSRSEAFF.

The chain uses TRBV20-1 and TRBJ1-1; 8 nucleotides match TRBD1. CDR3 size: 13 residues. In germline, CDR1 is DFQATT, CDR2 SNEGSKA (reference sequence). J lost 1 base, V lost 5 bases, and 3 bases had no gene match. DNA of the CDR3: TGCAGTGCTCAAGGGACAGGGAACACTGAAGCTTTCTTT. This sequence encodes CSAQGTGNTEAFF.

The chain links TRBV19 to TRBJ2-5; 8 bases are a match to TRBD2. The CDR3 contains 13 residues. Germline loops: CDR1 LNHDA, CDR2 SQIVND (reference sequence). V dropped 6 bases and J dropped 4; count of bases not matched to a gene: 4. CDR3 sequence (DNA): TGTGCCAGTAGGGTAGCGGGGACAGAGACCCAGTACTTC. This gives the protein CASRVAGTETQYF.

In its sample, this clonotype was seen a few times. One end of the junction is discordant with germline, which a read error may explain. V and J are TRBV6-5 and TRBJ1-1; TRBD1 might be the D (6 bases). This CDR3 region has 13 residues. The germline CDR1 and CDR2 sequences are MNHEY and SVGAGI. The CDR3 DNA reads as TGTGCCAGCAGTTCCTCGCAGGGGACTGAATCTTTCTTT. Encoded protein: CASSSSQGTESFF.

The gene calls are TRBV6-5 and TRBJ1-5, with D perhaps matching TRBD1 (5 bases). V shed 0 bases and J shed 5 bases, with 11 bases lying between them. Per germline, CDR1 MNHEY and CDR2 SVGAGI. This CDR3 spans 15 amino acids. The CDR3 is CASSYSGGDHQPQHF. The CDR3, as DNA: TGTGCCAGCAGTTACTCGGGAGGGGATCATCAGCCCCAGCATTTT.

This chain links TRBV30 with TRBJ1-2; perhaps TRBD1 as D (5 bases). The CDR3 loop spans 15 amino acids. The V end was cut by 6 bases, the J end by 8 bases, with 25 bases between. Per the germline V gene, CDR1 is GTSNPN and CDR2 is SVGIG (reference sequence). CDR3 loop: CACTYRDAMGEGYTF. DNA of the CDR3: TGTGCCTGTACCTACCGGGACGCCATGGGGGAAGGCTACACCTTC.